The 24 T cell receptor beta chains in this list originate from one sample, sequenced in a study of T cell repertoires in cytomegalovirus infection. MiXCR, applied by TCRdb to the reads, yields one record per CDR3 protein. The top ten clones hold roughly an eighth of a sample with 350,000 to 500,000 distinct CDR3 sequences, roughly 31% of them seen once. The sequenced sample was PBMCs. These receptors were taken from a human donor in good health (CMV status not recorded). Some clones in this sample may be carry-over from other donors' samples.

This clonotype was counted between two and nine times. The chain couples TRBV28 to TRBJ1-1, with 10 bases matching TRBD1. Unmatched junction bases numbered 9, after V lost 7 bases and J lost 4 bases. Per germline, CDR1 MDHEN and CDR2 SYDVKM. The CDR3 runs to 15 residues. DNA of the CDR3: TGTGCCAGCACCGGGACAGGGGCAGGAATCACTGAAGCTTTCTTT. It specifies CASTGTGAGITEAFF.

This sequence joins TRBV6-1 and TRBJ2-3, with D possibly matching TRBD1 (6 bases). Germline loops: CDR1 MNHNS, CDR2 SASEGT. The CDR3 loop spans 13 amino acids. V was cut by 5 bases and J by 4 bases, with 10 bases left in between. This chain's CDR3 is CASSRTVSDTQYF. In nucleotides, the CDR3 is TGTGCCAGCAGTCGGACAGTGTCAGATACGCAGTATTTT.

This clonotype showed up just a few times. The rearrangement joins TRBV12-3 or TRBV12-4 to TRBJ2-5; D remains unclear. Trimming cost V 8 bases and J 3 bases, with 10 bases left between them. The CDR3 is 12 amino acids. The CDR3 coding sequence is TGTGCCAGCGGGCCAATAGAAGAGACCCAGTACTTC. Residues: CASGPIEETQYF.

The gene calls are TRBV11-3 and TRBJ2-3; 7 bases align to TRBD2. The CDR3 covers 15 residues. CDR1 and CDR2 from the germline V gene are SGHNT and YENEEA. After removal of 5 bases from V and 5 bases from J, the junction contained 10 bases not matched to a gene. The CDR3, as DNA: TGTGCCAGCAGCGCCGGGACTACCTCTCGAGATACGCAGTATTTT. Translated, it gives CASSAGTTSRDTQYF.

V and J are TRBV12-3 or TRBV12-4 and TRBJ2-1; 7 bases map to TRBD2. The CDR3 is 16 residues long. The V and J ends lost 5 bases and 2 bases, in that order; junction bases with no gene match: 9. CDR3 nucleotides: TGTGCCAGCAGTCCCGGGGTGGGGGGGGCCTACAATGAGCAGTTCTTC. As protein: CASSPGVGGAYNEQFF.

Of note for this clonotype: A much bigger clone sits one base away, suggesting this may be a read error. V gene TRBV7-8 combines with J gene TRBJ1-1; D not certain. The CDR3 has 16 residues. In germline, CDR1 is SGHVS, CDR2 FQNEAQ. DNA of the CDR3: TGTGCCAGCAGCCCGGGCGCGACACTAGTGAACACTGAAGCTTGCTTT. It translates to CASSPGATLVNTEACF.

This clonotype was counted a single time. A single base separates this from a much larger clone, so it may be a read error. This chain links TRBV7-8 with TRBJ1-5; no reliable D call. CDR1 is SGHVS and CDR2 is FQNEAQ in the germline V gene. CDR3 size: 16 residues. The CDR3 spells CASSKAPGYSNQPQPF. CDR3 nucleotide sequence: TGTGCCAGCAGCAAAGCCCCAGGATATAGCAATCAGCCCCAGCCTTTT.

This clonotype came up a few times. The genes are TRBV12-3 or TRBV12-4 and TRBJ1-3; D remains ambiguous. V lost 3 bases, J lost 0 bases, and 9 bases lay in between. CDR3 size: 15 residues. In DNA, the CDR3 is TGTGCCAGCAGTTTGATGGGTTCCTCTGGAAACACCATATATTTT. It codes for CASSLMGSSGNTIYF.

V and J are TRBV11-2 and TRBJ2-2; TRBD1 or TRBD2 may be the D gene (5 bases each). Trimming took off 8 bases at V and 7 bases at J, with 14 bases between the two ends. CDR3 size: 13 residues. Germline V CDR1 and CDR2: SGHAT, FQNNGV. CDR3 loop: CASSGTRVGELFF. DNA of the CDR3: TGTGCCAGCTCCGGGACCCGCGTCGGGGAGCTGTTTTTT.

This clonotype was detected a few times. The chain has TRBV6-1 and TRBJ1-2; unclear D gene. In germline, CDR1 is MNHNS, CDR2 SASEGT. The CDR3 is 10 residues long. Trimming removed 8 bases at V and 4 bases at J, with 5 bases between. CDR3 region: CASRTYGYTF. The CDR3 DNA reads TGTGCCAGCCGGACCTATGGCTACACCTTC.

This rearrangement joins TRBV19 to TRBJ1-5; 8 bases fit TRBD1. The CDR3 contains 16 residues. Germline V lookup: CDR1 LNHDA, CDR2 SQIVND (reference sequence). V shed 4 bases, J shed 2 bases, and the junction held 7 bases outside the gene matches. This chain's CDR3 is CASSTQGAGGNQPQHF. The CDR3 coding sequence is TGTGCCAGTAGTACGCAGGGGGCAGGGGGCAATCAGCCCCAGCATTTT. The full variable domain, in which reference TRBV19 and TRBJ1-5 provide the parts outside the CDR3, is DGGITQSPKYLFRKEGQNVTLSCEQNLNHDAMYWYRQDPGQGLRLIYYSQIVNDFQKGDIAEGYSVSREKKESFPLTVTSAQKNPTAFYLCASSTQGAGGNQPQHFGDGTRLSIL.

This clonotype was detected ten times or more. V is TRBV7-9 and J is TRBJ1-2; no firm D call. This CDR3 is 15 amino acids long. Germline CDR1 reads SEHNR; CDR2 reads FQNEAQ (reference sequence). Trimming stripped 5 bases from V and 3 bases from J, with 16 bases between. In nucleotides, the CDR3 is TGTGCCAGCAGCAAACCCACCACCGGGCACTATGGCTACACCTTC. Its protein product is CASSKPTTGHYGYTF.

The V gene is TRBV5-4, the J gene TRBJ1-5; D remains ambiguous. CDR1 and CDR2 (germline): SGHNT, YYREEE (reference sequence). The CDR3 extends over 15 amino acids. V gave up 0 bases and J gave up 2 bases, with 9 bases separating them. DNA of the CDR3: TGTGCCAGCAGCTTGGTGGCAGTCCGCAATCAGCCCCAGCATTTT. Protein product: CASSLVAVRNQPQHF. Complete variable domain (other parts from reference TRBV5-4 and TRBJ1-5): ETGVTQSPTHLIKTRGQQVTLRCSSQSGHNTVSWYQQALGQGPQFIFQYYREEENGRGNFPPRFSGLQFPNYSSELNVNALELDDSALYLCASSLVAVRNQPQHFGDGTRLSIL.

About this clonotype: A read error may be the cause here, since a much bigger clone is one base away. The CDR3 protein is CARSLGSGSGNSPLHF. CDR3 DNA sequence: TGTGCCCGCAGCTTAGGGTCAGGGTCGGGCAATTCACCCCTCCACTTT. This rearrangement joins TRBV7-9 to TRBJ1-6; D perhaps matches TRBD1 (5 bases). The germline V gene encodes CDR1 SEHNR and CDR2 FQNEAQ (reference sequence). The CDR3 is 16 residues long.

V is TRBV7-3 and J is TRBJ2-3; no reliable D call. Germline loops: CDR1 SGHTA, CDR2 FQGTGA. Trimming took 4 bases from V and 5 from J, leaving 7 bases between them. This CDR3 is 12 amino acids long. This CDR3 reads CASSSFGDTQYF. As DNA, the CDR3 is TGTGCCAGCAGCTCGTTTGGAGATACGCAGTATTTT.

This clonotype was counted between two and nine times. The rearrangement joins TRBV4-1 to TRBJ2-3; TRBD1 aligns across 7 bases. The V gene's germline CDR1 is MGHRA and CDR2 YSYEKL. The length of the CDR3 is 15 residues. The V gene end was trimmed by 4 bases and the J gene end by 3 bases; junction bases not matched to a gene: 7. CDR3 protein: CASSRATGPTDTQYF. CDR3 bases: TGCGCCAGCAGCCGAGCGACAGGGCCTACAGATACGCAGTATTTT.

The chain combines TRBV28 with TRBJ1-2; D is possibly TRBD1 (5 bases). CDR3 size: 13 residues. V dropped 7 bases and J dropped 6 bases, with 15 bases sitting between them. The germline V gene has CDR1 MDHEN and CDR2 SYDVKM. Here the CDR3 reads CASTTGTEDGYTF. The CDR3 region has the DNA TGTGCCAGCACCACCGGGACCGAGGATGGCTACACCTTC.

The table lists this clonotype with a few counts. This rearrangement joins TRBV4-1 to TRBJ1-5; D call uncertain. The germline CDR1 and CDR2 sequences are MGHRA and YSYEKL. This CDR3 has 16 amino acids. V was trimmed by 0 bases and J by 4 bases, leaving 13 bases between them. The CDR3 reads CASSQEGTPLNQPQHF. In DNA form, the CDR3 reads TGCGCCAGCAGCCAAGAAGGTACACCACTAAATCAGCCCCAGCATTTT.

This clonotype was seen a handful of times. The chain uses TRBV6-6 and TRBJ2-3; D gene uncertain. Deletions cut 0 bases from V and 0 bases from J, with 22 bases between. Per the germline V gene, CDR1 is MNHNY and CDR2 is SVGAGI (reference sequence). The CDR3 totals 20 residues. CDR3 loop: CASSYSYYDSPLTSTDTQYF. The CDR3 nucleotides are TGTGCCAGCAGTTACTCCTACTATGACTCGCCTTTGACAAGCACAGATACGCAGTATTTT.

In this sample, this clonotype turned up a few times. The V and J genes are TRBV7-9 and TRBJ2-1, with TRBD1 matching over 7 bases. J lost 4 bases, V lost 6 bases, and 15 bases had no gene match. The CDR3 has 17 residues. Germline CDR1 is SEHNR and CDR2 is FQNEAQ (reference sequence). CDR3 loop: CASSPKQGSLTYNEQFF. The CDR3 DNA reads as TGTGCCAGCAGTCCAAAACAGGGGTCCCTTACTTACAATGAGCAGTTCTTC.

The chain has TRBV15 and TRBJ1-5; no reliable D call. Trimming removed 5 bases at V and 3 bases at J, with 14 bases between. The germline gives CDR1 LNHNV, CDR2 YYDKDF (reference sequence). CDR3 length: 15 amino acids. The CDR3 bases are TGTGCCACCAGCTACCAGGCATCCCACAATCAGCCCCAGCATTTT. This codes for CATSYQASHNQPQHF.

A few counts support this clonotype. The chain carries TRBV29-1 and TRBJ2-7; no clear D. The CDR3 runs to 14 residues. V was clipped by 4 bases and J by 1 base, with 14 bases between them. Germline V gives CDR1 SQVTM, CDR2 ANQGSEA. This CDR3 is CSVVIGGTSYEQYF. CDR3 DNA: TGCAGCGTTGTAATAGGCGGTACGTCCTACGAGCAGTACTTC.

The V and J genes are TRBV11-2 and TRBJ2-3, with D possibly called TRBD1 or TRBD2 (6 bases each). This CDR3 contains 13 residues. V gave up 6 bases and J gave up 7 bases, with 14 bases separating them. From germline, CDR1 is SGHAT and CDR2 FQNNGV. The CDR3 nucleotides read TGTGCCAGCAGTGGAAGTGGGGGGCATACGCAGTATTTT. Protein: CASSGSGGHTQYF.

At least ten counts were recorded for this clonotype. The rearrangement uses TRBV12-3 or TRBV12-4 and TRBJ2-2; D might be TRBD1 (6 bases). This CDR3 is built from 13 residues. Trimming removed 3 bases from V and 6 bases from J, with 8 bases in between. This CDR3 reads CASSFRGAGELFF. The CDR3 bases are TGTGCCAGCAGTTTCAGGGGAGCCGGGGAGCTGTTTTTT.